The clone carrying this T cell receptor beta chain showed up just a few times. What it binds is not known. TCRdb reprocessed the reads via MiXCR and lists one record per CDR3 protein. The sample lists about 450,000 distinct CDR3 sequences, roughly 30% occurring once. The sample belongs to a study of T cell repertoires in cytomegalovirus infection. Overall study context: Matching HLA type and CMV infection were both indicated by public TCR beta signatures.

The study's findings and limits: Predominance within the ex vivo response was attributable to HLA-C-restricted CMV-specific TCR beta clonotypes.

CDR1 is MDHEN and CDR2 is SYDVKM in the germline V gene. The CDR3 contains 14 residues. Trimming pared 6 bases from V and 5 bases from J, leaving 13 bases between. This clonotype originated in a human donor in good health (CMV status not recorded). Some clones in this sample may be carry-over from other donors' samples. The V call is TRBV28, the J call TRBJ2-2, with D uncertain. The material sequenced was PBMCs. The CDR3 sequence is CASRGNPRTGELFF. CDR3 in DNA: TGTGCCAGCAGGGGAAATCCTAGGACCGGGGAGCTGTTTTTT.